The clone carrying this T cell receptor (beta chain) was seen more than once but under ten times. Its specificity is unknown. The data belong to a study of post-analysis software for immune sequencing data. Study overall: Both relapsing-remitting and secondary progressive multiple sclerosis featured among the disease courses, as did progressive-relapsing multiple sclerosis. Whole-study results and caveats: Roughly 5 TRBV segments (TRBV5-6, TRBV5-1 and TRBV20-1 among them) occurred more frequently in patients than in controls.

Deletions cut 1 base from V and 4 bases from J, with 8 bases between. This CDR3 is built from 13 residues. Germline CDR1 and CDR2: SQVTM and ANQGSEA. TCR beta cDNA libraries included unique molecular identifiers. TCRdb analysed the PCR reads with MiXCR anew, one entry per CDR3 protein. The table includes about 770,000 distinct CDR3 sequences, just over 45% detected once. The genes are TRBV29-1 and TRBJ2-1; the D gene is possibly TRBD2 (5 bases). The receptor comes from a girl aged 5 to 17 with multiple sclerosis. The sample was blood. The chain's CDR3 is CSVEGAVYNEQFF. The CDR3 DNA is TGCAGCGTTGAAGGAGCGGTTTACAATGAGCAGTTCTTC.